This T cell receptor beta chain was recovered during a study of T cell changes during pregnancy in multiple sclerosis. The J segment lost 4 bases and the V segment lost 5 bases, leaving 8 bases of the junction unmatched. Germline V gene lookup returns CDR1 MNHEY and CDR2 SVGAGI. There are 15 residues in the CDR3. Assay used: immunoSEQ multiplex PCR; TCRdb lists only in-frame clones, some missing. The data show roughly 38,000 clones, roughly nine tenths seen once. The J gene is TRBJ2-7, the V gene TRBV6-5, with 10 bases fitting TRBD2. This receptor was identified in a female donor with multiple sclerosis, enrolled in a pregnancy study. Sequencing used CD4+ T cells from peripheral blood mononuclear cells, obtained before pregnancy. CDR3 amino acids: CASSREGSGRYEQYF. Here the CDR3 DNA reads TGTGCCAGCAGTCGAGAGGGTAGCGGGAGGTACGAGCAGTACTTC.